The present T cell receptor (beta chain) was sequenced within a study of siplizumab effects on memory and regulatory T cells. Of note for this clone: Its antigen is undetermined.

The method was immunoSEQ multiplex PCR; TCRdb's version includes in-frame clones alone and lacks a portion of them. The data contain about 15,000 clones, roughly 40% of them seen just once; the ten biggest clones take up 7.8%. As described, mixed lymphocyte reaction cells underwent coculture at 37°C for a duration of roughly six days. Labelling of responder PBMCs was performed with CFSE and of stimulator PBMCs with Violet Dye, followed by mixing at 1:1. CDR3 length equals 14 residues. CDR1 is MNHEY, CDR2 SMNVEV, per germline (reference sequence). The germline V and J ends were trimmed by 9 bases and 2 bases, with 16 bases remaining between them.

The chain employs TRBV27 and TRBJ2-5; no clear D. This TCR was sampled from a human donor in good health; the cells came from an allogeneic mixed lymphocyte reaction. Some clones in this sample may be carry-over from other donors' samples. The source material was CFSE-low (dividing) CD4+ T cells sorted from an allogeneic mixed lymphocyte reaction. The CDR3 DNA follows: TGTGCCAGAACGGGCTTTACGGAGCAAGAGACCCAGTACTTC. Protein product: CARTGFTEQETQYF.